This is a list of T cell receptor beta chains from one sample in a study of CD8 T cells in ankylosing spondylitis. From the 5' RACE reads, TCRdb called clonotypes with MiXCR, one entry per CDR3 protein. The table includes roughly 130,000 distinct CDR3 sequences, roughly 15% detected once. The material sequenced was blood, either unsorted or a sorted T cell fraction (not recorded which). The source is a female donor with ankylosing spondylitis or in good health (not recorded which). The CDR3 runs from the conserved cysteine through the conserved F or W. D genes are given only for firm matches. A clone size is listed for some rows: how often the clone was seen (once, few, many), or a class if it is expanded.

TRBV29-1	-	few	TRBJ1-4	CSVYEPATNEKLFF	TGCAGCGTATATGAACCAGCAACTAATGAAAAACTGTTTTTT
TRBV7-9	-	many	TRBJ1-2	CASSLAGANYGYTF	TGTGCCAGCAGCTTAGCTGGGGCGAACTATGGCTACACCTTC
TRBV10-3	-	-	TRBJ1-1	CAISRDSEAFF	TGTGCCATCAGTAGGGACTCTGAAGCTTTCTTT
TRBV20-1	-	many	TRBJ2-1	CSARKAGTTYNEQFF	TGCAGTGCTAGAAAGGCGGGAACCACCTACAATGAGCAGTTCTTC
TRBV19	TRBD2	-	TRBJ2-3	CASSGRAGTSTDTQYF	TGTGCCAGTAGTGGAAGAGCGGGGACGTCGACAGATACGCAGTATTTT
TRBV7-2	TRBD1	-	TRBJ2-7	CASSYSGTEAYEQYF	TGTGCCAGCAGCTACTCCGGGACAGAAGCCTACGAGCAGTACTTC
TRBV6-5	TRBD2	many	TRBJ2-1	CASSHLGTTNEQFF	TGTGCCAGCAGTCACTTAGGGACTACCAATGAGCAGTTCTTC
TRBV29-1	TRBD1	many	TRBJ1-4	CSGQGLDEKLFF	TGCAGCGGACAGGGGCTTGACGAAAAACTGTTTTTT
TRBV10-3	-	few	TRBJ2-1	CAISESKVVTNEQFF	TGTGCCATCAGTGAGTCTAAGGTAGTAACGAATGAGCAGTTCTTC
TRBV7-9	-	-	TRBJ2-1	CASSENKNNEQFF	TGTGCCAGCAGTGAGAACAAAAACAATGAGCAGTTCTTC
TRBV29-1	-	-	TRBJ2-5	CSVEQGGETQYF	TGCAGCGTTGAACAGGGGGGAGAGACCCAGTACTTC
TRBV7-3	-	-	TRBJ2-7	CASSDSREDEQYF	TGTGCCAGCAGCGATTCCAGGGAAGACGAGCAGTACTTC
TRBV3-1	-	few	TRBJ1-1	CASRAAGRTEAFF	TGTGCCAGCAGAGCGGCAGGGCGCACTGAAGCTTTCTTT
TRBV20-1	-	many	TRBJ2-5	CSARDLGLWQETQYF	TGCAGTGCTAGAGATCTTGGGTTATGGCAAGAGACCCAGTACTTC
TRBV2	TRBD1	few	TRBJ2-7	CASNLQGYEQYF	TGTGCCAGCAACTTACAGGGGTACGAGCAGTACTTC
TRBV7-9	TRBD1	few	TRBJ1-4	CASRPGTGFNEKLFF	TGTGCCAGCAGGCCCGGGACAGGTTTTAATGAAAAACTGTTTTTT
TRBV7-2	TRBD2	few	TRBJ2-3	CASSTQRGGRGTQYF	TGTGCCAGCAGCACCCAGCGGGGGGGCCGAGGTACGCAGTATTTT
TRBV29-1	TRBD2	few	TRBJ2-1	CSVAGLAGVLQFF	TGCAGCGTTGCAGGACTAGCGGGAGTTCTACAGTTCTTC
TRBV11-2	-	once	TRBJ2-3	CASSPRGYSTDTQYF	TGTGCCAGCAGCCCCAGGGGATATAGCACAGATACGCAGTATTTT